This T cell receptor (beta chain) was captured in a study of CD8+ T cells in alopecia areata. Study summary: Treated patients swallowed 5 to 10 mg of oral tofacitinib twice daily.

Regarding the study as a whole: Possibly as an HLA-related effect, TCR sharing across patients appeared less clear than in mice. Compared with normal scalp, lesional scalp had higher clonality and more expanded CD8+ clones.

After isolation, RNA underwent reverse transcription to generate cDNA as the sequencing template. Clones were sequenced by immunoSEQ multiplex PCR, and TCRdb holds only the in-frame ones, with some missing. The repertoire holds fewer than 200,000 clones, with around three fifths as singletons. As for this clone: Its specificity is not known.

V lost 0 bases, J lost 1 base, and 9 bases lay in between. The CDR3 sequence is 14 residues long. The germline V gene has CDR1 GTSNPN and CDR2 SVGIG (reference sequence). The chain has TRBV30 and TRBJ2-5, with D uncertain. The sequencing used CD4+ T cells sorted from blood, collected at week 0. This TCR derives from a human donor with alopecia areata. CDR3: CAWSVALFQETQYF. CDR3 DNA sequence: TGTGCCTGGAGTGTAGCTTTGTTCCAAGAGACCCAGTACTTC.